A selection of T cell receptor beta chains follows, all from one sample in a study of OX40 agonist ivuxolimab in advanced cancers. Using immunoSEQ multiplex PCR, the repertoire was profiled, and TCRdb retains in-frame clones only, with some absent. Among around 65,000 clones listed, more than 85% were seen once. The material was CD4+ or CD8+ T cells sorted from blood, obtained in a trial of the OX40 agonist ivuxolimab. These receptor sequences come from an adult with an advanced solid tumor such as melanoma, head and neck, liver or kidney cancer. The CDR3 runs from the conserved cysteine through the conserved F or W. The order of the fields is CDR3 protein, CDR3 DNA, D gene, V gene, clone size, J gene. The D gene is left open where the match is weak. Some rows have no size entry. The others give once, few or many, or a class for an expanded clone.

CDR3: CASSVAGTSGSWVF
DNA: TGTGCCAGCAGCGTAGCGGGGACTAGCGGGAGTTGGGTCTTC
D: TRBD2
V: TRBV9
size: .
J: TRBJ2-1

CDR3: CASNVQGDTEAFF
DNA: TGTGCCAGCAATGTACAGGGGGACACTGAAGCTTTCTTT
D: TRBD1
V: TRBV6-1
size: .
J: TRBJ1-1

CDR3: CASSQGSLRPQHF
DNA: TGTGCCAGCTCCCAGGGGTCGTTACGGCCCCAGCATTTT
D: .
V: TRBV18
size: once
J: TRBJ1-5

CDR3: CASRLAPSGSYNEQFF
DNA: TGCGCCAGCAGGCTCGCACCTAGCGGGAGTTACAATGAGCAGTTCTTC
D: TRBD2
V: TRBV4-1
size: .
J: TRBJ2-1

CDR3: CAITTGENTGELFF
DNA: TGTGCCATCACTACAGGGGAGAACACCGGGGAGCTGTTTTTT
D: TRBD1
V: TRBV10-3
size: .
J: TRBJ2-2

CDR3: CASSLDDGEETQYF
DNA: TGCGCCAGCAGCTTGGATGATGGGGAGGAGACCCAGTACTTC
D: .
V: TRBV5-1
size: .
J: TRBJ2-5

CDR3: CAISEAGSRGYTF
DNA: TGTGCCATCAGTGAGGCAGGGTCGCGCGGCTACACCTTC
D: .
V: TRBV10-3
size: .
J: TRBJ1-2

CDR3: CASSLGGYTGELFF
DNA: TGTGCCAGCAGCTTAGGGGGATACACCGGGGAGCTGTTTTTT
D: .
V: TRBV7-6
size: .
J: TRBJ2-2

CDR3: CASSYSHDPSYEQYF
DNA: TGTGCCAGCAGTTACTCCCACGATCCCAGCTACGAGCAGTACTTC
D: .
V: TRBV6-5
size: .
J: TRBJ2-7

CDR3: CASSLMRSDGAFF
DNA: TGTGCCAGCAGCCTTATGCGCAGCGACGGGGCTTTCTTT
D: .
V: TRBV7-2
size: .
J: TRBJ1-1

CDR3: CASSYSDRDNYEQYF
DNA: TGTGCCAGCAGCTATTCGGACCGGGACAACTACGAGCAGTACTTC
D: .
V: TRBV5-6
size: .
J: TRBJ2-7

CDR3: CASSLAASGSYEQYF
DNA: TGTGCCAGCAGCTTAGCGGCTAGCGGGAGTTACGAGCAGTACTTC
D: TRBD2
V: TRBV7-8
size: .
J: TRBJ2-7

CDR3: CASRGQDFYGYTF
DNA: TGTGCCAGCAGGGGACAGGATTTTTATGGCTACACCTTC
D: TRBD1
V: TRBV6-1
size: .
J: TRBJ1-2

CDR3: CTSSPGLACPPPQETQYF
DNA: TGCACCAGCAGCCCCGGACTAGCGTGCCCCCCTCCTCAAGAGACCCAGTACTTC
D: .
V: TRBV1
size: once
J: TRBJ2-5

CDR3: CASSLGGTTNEKLFF
DNA: TGTGCCAGCAGCTTGGGAGGGACAACTAATGAAAAACTGTTTTTT
D: .
V: TRBV5-4
size: .
J: TRBJ1-4

CDR3: CASSGVDRGGEQYF
DNA: TGTGCCAGCAGCGGGGTAGACAGGGGAGGCGAGCAGTACTTC
D: TRBD1
V: TRBV5-4
size: once
J: TRBJ2-7

CDR3: CASSLSGAGTDTQYF
DNA: TGTGCCAGCAGTTTATCAGGGGCGGGAACGGATACGCAGTATTTT
D: .
V: TRBV27
size: once
J: TRBJ2-3

CDR3: CASSEGLEIPGELFF
DNA: TGTGCCAGCAGTGAAGGGCTAGAAATACCCGGGGAGCTGTTTTTT
D: .
V: TRBV6-1
size: .
J: TRBJ2-2

CDR3: CASSLSPGNTEAFF
DNA: TGTGCCAGCAGCTTATCCCCAGGGAACACTGAAGCTTTCTTT
D: .
V: TRBV7-8
size: .
J: TRBJ1-1

CDR3: CASSLTSGSTDTQYF
DNA: TGCGCCAGCAGCCTCACTAGCGGGAGTACAGATACGCAGTATTTT
D: TRBD2
V: TRBV5-1
size: .
J: TRBJ2-3

CDR3: CASSRQGAVAEAFF
DNA: TGTGCCAGCAGTCGGCAGGGGGCAGTAGCTGAAGCTTTCTTT
D: TRBD1
V: TRBV6-5
size: .
J: TRBJ1-1

CDR3: CASSTGTGGGQPQHF
DNA: TGTGCCAGCAGTACCGGGACAGGGGGCGGGCAGCCCCAGCATTTT
D: TRBD1
V: TRBV6-5
size: .
J: TRBJ1-5

CDR3: CASSLQTSGSYNEQFF
DNA: TGTGCCAGCAGCTTACAGACTAGCGGCTCCTACAATGAGCAGTTCTTC
D: TRBD2
V: TRBV7-2
size: .
J: TRBJ2-1

CDR3: CASSSTGGSAQYF
DNA: TGTGCCAGCAGCTCCACGGGGGGGTCGGCCCAGTACTTC
D: TRBD2
V: TRBV7-6
size: few
J: TRBJ2-5

CDR3: CASSGIAGGTGELFF
DNA: TGTGCCAGCAGCGGAATAGCGGGGGGAACCGGGGAGCTGTTTTTT
D: TRBD2
V: TRBV14
size: .
J: TRBJ2-2

CDR3: CASSIGGGEADTQYF
DNA: TGTGCCAGTAGTATAGGTGGCGGCGAGGCAGATACGCAGTATTTT
D: .
V: TRBV19
size: .
J: TRBJ2-3

CDR3: CASGETGETNEKLFF
DNA: TGCGCCAGCGGCGAAACGGGGGAGACTAATGAAAAACTGTTTTTT
D: .
V: TRBV5-1
size: .
J: TRBJ1-4

CDR3: CASLADTGNTIYF
DNA: TGTGCCAGCTTGGCAGACACTGGAAACACCATATATTTT
D: .
V: TRBV6-5
size: .
J: TRBJ1-3

CDR3: CASKVQGANTEAFF
DNA: TGTGCCAGCAAGGTACAGGGGGCAAACACTGAAGCTTTCTTT
D: TRBD1
V: TRBV6-1
size: .
J: TRBJ1-1

CDR3: CSARGVDEQYF
DNA: TGCAGTGCTAGAGGCGTCGACGAGCAGTACTTC
D: .
V: TRBV20-1
size: .
J: TRBJ2-7

CDR3: CASSLETSGTSPPNTGELFF
DNA: TGTGCCAGCAGTTTAGAAACTAGCGGGACGTCTCCCCCGAACACCGGGGAGCTGTTTTTT
D: TRBD2
V: TRBV27
size: .
J: TRBJ2-2

CDR3: CASSRPPNEQYF
DNA: TGTGCCAGCAGTCGGCCCCCCAACGAGCAGTACTTC
D: .
V: TRBV6-5
size: .
J: TRBJ2-7

CDR3: CASSLMEGYTF
DNA: TGTGCCAGCAGCTTAATGGAGGGCTACACCTTC
D: .
V: TRBV5-4
size: .
J: TRBJ1-2

CDR3: CASIGTGFNNEQFF
DNA: TGTGCCAGTATAGGGACAGGGTTTAACAATGAGCAGTTCTTC
D: TRBD1
V: TRBV19
size: .
J: TRBJ2-1

CDR3: CASRYEAPNNYGYTF
DNA: TGTGCCAGCAGATACGAAGCCCCTAATAACTATGGCTACACCTTC
D: .
V: TRBV6-5
size: .
J: TRBJ1-2

CDR3: CASSVTSLGGNTIYF
DNA: TGTGCCAGCAGTGTAACCTCTCTGGGTGGAAACACCATATATTTT
D: .
V: TRBV9
size: .
J: TRBJ1-3

CDR3: CASSVAGNSYEQYF
DNA: TGTGCCAGCAGTGTAGCGGGCAACTCCTACGAGCAGTACTTC
D: TRBD2
V: TRBV6-1
size: .
J: TRBJ2-7

CDR3: CASAQGPESPLHF
DNA: TGTGCCAGCGCCCAAGGCCCGGAATCACCCCTCCACTTT
D: .
V: TRBV5-4
size: .
J: TRBJ1-6

CDR3: CASSLEGVYEQYF
DNA: TGCGCCAGCAGCTTGGAGGGGGTCTACGAGCAGTACTTC
D: .
V: TRBV5-1
size: .
J: TRBJ2-7

CDR3: CASSERPPLGSGANVLTF
DNA: TGTGCCAGCAGTGAACGCCCGCCCCTAGGCTCTGGGGCCAACGTCCTGACTTTC
D: .
V: TRBV6-1
size: .
J: TRBJ2-6

CDR3: CASSLSNSINEQFF
DNA: TGTGCCAGCAGCTTATCCAATAGCATTAATGAGCAGTTCTTC
D: .
V: TRBV7-9
size: .
J: TRBJ2-1

CDR3: CASSRGQGSTEAFF
DNA: TGTGCCAGCAGTCGAGGACAGGGAAGCACTGAAGCTTTCTTT
D: TRBD1
V: TRBV7-9
size: once
J: TRBJ1-1

CDR3: CASSLQRNRAFETQYF
DNA: TGTGCCAGCAGCCTCCAGAGGAACAGGGCCTTCGAGACCCAGTACTTC
D: .
V: TRBV14
size: .
J: TRBJ2-5

CDR3: CASSLGQGIIYEQFF
DNA: TGCGCCAGCAGCTTGGGACAGGGGATTATTTATGAGCAGTTCTTC
D: TRBD1
V: TRBV5-1
size: .
J: TRBJ2-1

CDR3: CASSENVRIEQYF
DNA: TGTGCCAGCAGTGAAAACGTGAGGATCGAGCAGTACTTC
D: .
V: TRBV6-5
size: .
J: TRBJ2-7

CDR3: CAWSRTGKTNEKLFF
DNA: TGTGCCTGGAGTAGAACAGGGAAAACTAATGAAAAACTGTTTTTT
D: .
V: TRBV30
size: .
J: TRBJ1-4

CDR3: CASSEARGANEKLFF
DNA: TGTGCCAGCAGTGAAGCTCGAGGAGCTAATGAAAAACTGTTTTTT
D: .
V: TRBV6-1
size: .
J: TRBJ1-4

CDR3: CASSPRAASPETQYF
DNA: TGTGCCAGCAGCCCCCGTGCAGCGTCCCCAGAGACCCAGTACTTC
D: .
V: TRBV9
size: few
J: TRBJ2-5

CDR3: CAMAKGQGINTGELFF
DNA: TGTGCCATGGCAAAGGGACAGGGGATAAACACCGGGGAGCTGTTTTTT
D: TRBD1
V: TRBV10-3
size: .
J: TRBJ2-2

CDR3: CASSITGTGLVTIYF
DNA: TGTGCCAGTAGTATAACCGGGACAGGGTTAGTCACCATATATTTT
D: TRBD1
V: TRBV19
size: .
J: TRBJ1-3

CDR3: CAWSAPPAWGTDTQYF
DNA: TGTGCCTGGAGTGCCCCTCCAGCTTGGGGCACAGATACGCAGTATTTT
D: .
V: TRBV30
size: .
J: TRBJ2-3